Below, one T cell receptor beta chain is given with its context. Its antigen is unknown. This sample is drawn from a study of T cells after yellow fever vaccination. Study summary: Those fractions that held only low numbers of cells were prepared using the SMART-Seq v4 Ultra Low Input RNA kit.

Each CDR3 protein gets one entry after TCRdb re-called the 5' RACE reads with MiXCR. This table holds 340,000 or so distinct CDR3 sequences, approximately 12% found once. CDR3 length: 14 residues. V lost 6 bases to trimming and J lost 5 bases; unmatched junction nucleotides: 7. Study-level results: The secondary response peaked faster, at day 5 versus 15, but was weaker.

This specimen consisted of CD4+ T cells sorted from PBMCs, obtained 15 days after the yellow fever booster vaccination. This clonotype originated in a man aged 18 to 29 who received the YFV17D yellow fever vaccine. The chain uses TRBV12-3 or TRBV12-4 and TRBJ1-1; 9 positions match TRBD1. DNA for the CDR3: TGTGCCAGCAGCCCCGGGACAGGGAGTACTGAAGCTTTCTTT. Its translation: CASSPGTGSTEAFF.